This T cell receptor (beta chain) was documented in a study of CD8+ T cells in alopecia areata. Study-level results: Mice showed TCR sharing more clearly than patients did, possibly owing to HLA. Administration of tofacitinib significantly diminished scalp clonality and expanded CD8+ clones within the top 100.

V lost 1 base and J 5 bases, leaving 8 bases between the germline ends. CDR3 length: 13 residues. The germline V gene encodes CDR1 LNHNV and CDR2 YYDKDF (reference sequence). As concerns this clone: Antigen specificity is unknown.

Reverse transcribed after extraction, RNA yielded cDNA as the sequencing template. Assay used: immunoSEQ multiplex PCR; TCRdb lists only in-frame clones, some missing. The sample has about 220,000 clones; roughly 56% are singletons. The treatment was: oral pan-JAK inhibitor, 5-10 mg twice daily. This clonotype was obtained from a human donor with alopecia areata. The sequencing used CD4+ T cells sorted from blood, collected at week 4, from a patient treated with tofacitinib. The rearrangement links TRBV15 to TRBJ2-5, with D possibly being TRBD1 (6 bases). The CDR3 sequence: CATSRGQVETQYF. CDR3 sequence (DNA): TGTGCCACCAGCAGAGGACAGGTGGAGACCCAGTACTTC.